The clone carrying this T cell receptor (beta chain) has only a few counts. Its antigen is unknown. Germline V CDR1 and CDR2: MDHEN, SYDVKM. V shed 3 bases and J shed 7 bases, with 18 bases lying between them. The length of the CDR3 is 15 residues. The source of the sample is a study of metastatic and nonmetastatic thyroid tumors. In the study overall: Repertoires were compared across blood and tumor or nodule tissue from malignant and benign thyroid patients.

Findings and caveats of the study: Benign nodules reportedly had significantly lower TCR beta diversity than malignant thyroid tumors in blood and tumor.

There were no patients who had received any treatment before thyroid surgery. Authors' analysis steps: Differences in CDR3 between clinicopathological groups were drawn on to build a classifier intended to discriminate distant-metastatic papillary thyroid cancer patients. Through MiXCR, TCRdb re-clonotyped the PCR reads. These V and J calls originate from TCRdb's pipeline instead of the authors' own analysis. The repertoire holds around 16,000 clones, with roughly a quarter as singletons. This clonotype was sampled from a female donor with papillary thyroid cancer or a benign thyroid nodule (not recorded which). Some clones in this sample may be carry-over from other donors' samples. The J gene is TRBJ1-1, the V gene TRBV28; possible D gene TRBD1, 5 bases. Input material: adjacent normal tissue. As DNA, the CDR3 is TGTGCCAGCAGTTTCTATCCGGGCAGGGATCTTGAAGCTTTCTTT. Residues: CASSFYPGRDLEAFF.